The 29 T cell receptor beta chains in this list originate from one sample, sequenced in a study of blood T cell repertoires in COVID-19. Assay used: immunoSEQ multiplex PCR; TCRdb lists only in-frame clones, some missing. The data hold more than 85,000 clones, with around 88% observed a single time. Sequencing input: peripheral blood. These receptors were collected from a man aged 50-59 years with COVID-19, enrolled during active disease.

This chain connects TRBV24-1 to TRBJ2-3; D remains unclear. V was trimmed by 4 bases and J by 2 bases, leaving 12 bases between them. The CDR3 length is 15 residues. Germline CDR1 and CDR2: KGHDR and SFDVKD. The CDR3: CATSERGIYTDTQYF. Here the CDR3 DNA reads TGTGCCACCAGTGAACGAGGTATCTACACAGATACGCAGTATTTT.

The genes are TRBV19 and TRBJ1-1; D uncertain. Trimming stripped 1 base from V and 3 bases from J, with 9 bases between. The CDR3 contains 14 residues. The germline V gene has CDR1 LNHDA and CDR2 SQIVND (reference sequence). The CDR3 DNA reads as TGTGCCAGTAGTATAGCCGGCGGGGACACTGAAGCTTTCTTT. Protein sequence: CASSIAGGDTEAFF.

This clone showed up just once. The genes are TRBV6-2 or TRBV6-3 and TRBJ1-1; no clear D gene. V dropped 7 bases and J dropped 0 bases, with 15 bases sitting between them. The germline gives CDR1 MNHEY, CDR2 SVGEGT. This CDR3 is built from 15 residues. CDR3 in amino acids: CASTPRGGMNTEAFF. The CDR3 nucleotides are TGTGCCAGCACCCCCCGGGGAGGGATGAACACTGAAGCTTTCTTT.

The chain joins TRBV27 to TRBJ2-2, with 8 nucleotides matching TRBD2. V lost 3 bases to trimming and J lost 4 bases; unmatched junction nucleotides: 4. In germline, CDR1 is MNHEY, CDR2 SMNVEV (reference sequence). This CDR3 region has 15 residues. The CDR3 region has the DNA TGTGCCAGCAGTTTGGCCAGCGGGGGCACCGGGGAGCTGTTTTTT. This translates into CASSLASGGTGELFF.

The chain uses TRBV6-4 and TRBJ2-6; 8 nucleotides match TRBD1. V dropped 5 bases and J dropped 4; count of bases not matched to a gene: 4. This CDR3 comprises 15 residues. CDR1 and CDR2 from the germline V gene are MRHNA and SNTAGT. CDR3 coding DNA: TGTGCCAGCAGTCCGACAGGGGACGGGGCCAACGTCCTGACTTTC. Its protein product is CASSPTGDGANVLTF.

The gene calls are TRBV18 and TRBJ1-1, with TRBD1 identical over 7 bases. Germline CDR1 KGHSH, CDR2 LQKENI. The CDR3 is 15 residues long. Trimming at V came to 0 bases and at J to 5 bases, leaving 6 bases not matched to a gene. CDR3 residues: CASSPPSTGLTEAFF. The CDR3 DNA follows: TGTGCCAGCTCACCACCCTCGACAGGGCTGACTGAAGCTTTCTTT.

The chain is built from TRBV5-1 and TRBJ1-1, with D possibly TRBD1 on 6 matching bases. Trimming cost V 1 base and J 11 bases, with 12 bases left between them. CDR3 size: 12 residues. Germline CDR1 SGHRS, CDR2 YFSETQ. The CDR3 nucleotides are TGCGCCAGCAGCTTGCAGGGGAGAGATGCTTTCTTT. It yields the protein CASSLQGRDAFF. Combining the CDR3 with reference TRBV5-1 and TRBJ1-1 gives the whole variable domain KAGVTQTPRYLIKTRGQQVTLSCSPISGHRSVSWYQQTPGQGLQFLFEYFSETQRNKGNFPGRFSGRQFSNSRSEMNVSTLELGDSALYLCASSLQGRDAFFGQGTRLTVV.

The chain joins TRBV10-3 to TRBJ1-1, with TRBD1 as a possible D gene (5 bases). The germline CDR1 and CDR2 sequences are ENHRY and SYGVKD. V was clipped by 4 bases and J by 5 bases, with 17 bases between them. The CDR3 is 15 residues long. The CDR3 DNA sequence: TGTGCCATCAGTGCGGATCAGGGTTTGAGGACTGAAGCTTTCTTT. Protein sequence: CAISADQGLRTEAFF.

J is TRBJ2-3 and V is TRBV7-3, with 10 bases that match TRBD1. V gave up 4 bases and J gave up 0 bases; unmatched junction bases: 4. There are 16 residues in the CDR3. Germline assignment: CDR1 SGHTA and CDR2 FQGTGA. CDR3 in DNA: TGTGCCAGCAGCTCCCGGGGACAGGGGAGCACAGATACGCAGTATTTT. Translation gives CASSSRGQGSTDTQYF.

The chain combines TRBV6-6 with TRBJ2-7; 7 bases line up with TRBD2. CDR1 MNHNY and CDR2 SVGAGI come from the germline V gene (reference sequence). V was pared by 6 bases and J by 4 bases, with 6 bases of the junction left unmatched. The CDR3 is 13 amino acids. The CDR3 loop is CASSYTGGYEQYF. The CDR3 DNA sequence: TGTGCCAGCAGCTACACCGGGGGGTACGAGCAGTACTTC.

Written as DNA, the CDR3 is TGCGCCAGCAGCTCGAGTCCCAACGGGAATTACAACGGCTACACCTTC. Its protein product is CASSSSPNGNYNGYTF. The V gene is TRBV5-1, the J gene TRBJ1-2; D not resolved. The CDR3 is 16 amino acids. Trimming removed 3 bases from V and 8 bases from J, with 23 bases in between. Germline values: CDR1 SGHRS, CDR2 YFSETQ.

CDR3 loop: CSVETGFLADTQYF. The CDR3 DNA sequence: TGCAGCGTTGAAACAGGGTTCCTCGCAGATACGCAGTATTTT. The chain carries TRBV29-1 and TRBJ2-3, with a possible D match to TRBD1 (6 bases). CDR1 and CDR2 from the germline V gene are SQVTM and ANQGSEA. CDR3 size: 14 residues. V lost 2 bases and J 4 bases, leaving 13 bases between the germline ends.

This chain joins TRBV5-1 and TRBJ1-1, with D perhaps TRBD1 (6 bases). V gave up 3 bases and J gave up 1 base, with 22 bases separating them. This CDR3 has 18 amino acids. Germline V gives CDR1 SGHRS, CDR2 YFSETQ. CDR3 in amino acids: CASSSTLGGGGRNTEAFF. As DNA, the CDR3 is TGCGCCAGCAGCTCGACCCTAGGAGGGGGAGGGAGGAACACTGAAGCTTTCTTT.

This clone was counted once. The gene calls are TRBV6-6 and TRBJ1-5, with 7 bases that match TRBD1. Trimming removed 5 bases from V and 0 bases from J; junction bases left unmatched: 4. Germline CDR1 MNHNY, CDR2 SVGAGI (reference sequence). The CDR3 sequence is 15 residues long. The CDR3 loop reads CASSDRAYSNQPQHF. CDR3 DNA sequence: TGTGCCAGCAGTGACAGGGCTTATAGCAATCAGCCCCAGCATTTT.

V usage is TRBV29-1 and J usage is TRBJ2-7, with TRBD1 identical over 9 bases. Trimming cost V 6 bases and J 4 bases; bases outside gene matches: 4. The CDR3 spans 12 residues. From germline, CDR1 is SQVTM and CDR2 ANQGSEA. The CDR3, as DNA: TGCAGCGTGGGGACAGGGCCTTACGAGCAGTACTTC. Its translation is CSVGTGPYEQYF.

The rearrangement uses TRBV6-6 and TRBJ1-1; TRBD1 matches 9 bases. V lost 6 bases to trimming and J lost 1 base; unmatched junction nucleotides: 9. The germline gives CDR1 MNHNY, CDR2 SVGAGI (reference sequence). CDR3 size: 16 residues. DNA of the CDR3: TGTGCCAGCAGCAGGACAGGGGTAAATGCGAACACTGAAGCTTTCTTT. Amino acid sequence: CASSRTGVNANTEAFF.

This clone was seen a few times. V is TRBV7-3 and J is TRBJ2-3; tentatively, D is TRBD2 (5 bases). The V gene lost 8 bases and the J gene lost 10 bases, with 19 bases spanning the gap. Germline values: CDR1 SGHTA, CDR2 FQGTGA. This CDR3 spans 13 amino acids. As DNA, the CDR3 is TGTGCCAGCTCCCGGACTCGTACGGGGTCGCAGTATTTT. Protein: CASSRTRTGSQYF. The whole variable domain, filled in from reference TRBV7-3 and TRBJ2-3, reads GAGVSQTPSNKVTEKGKYVELRCDPISGHTALYWYRQSLGQGPEFLIYFQGTGAADDSGLPNDRFFAVRPEGSVSTLKIQRTERGDSAVYLCASSRTRTGSQYFGPGTRLTVL.

The chain combines TRBV5-1 with TRBJ1-1, with D perhaps matching TRBD1 (6 bases). The V end lost 1 base, the J end lost 5 bases, and 12 bases lay between the germline ends. Germline V gives CDR1 SGHRS, CDR2 YFSETQ. CDR3 size: 14 residues. The CDR3 loop is CASSLSQGRTEAFF. The DNA for the CDR3 is TGCGCCAGCAGCTTGAGCCAGGGGCGAACTGAAGCTTTCTTT.

This chain connects TRBV4-1 to TRBJ1-5; 9 bases fit TRBD1. Trimming at V came to 0 bases and at J to 9 bases, leaving 6 bases not matched to a gene. The germline V gene has CDR1 MGHRA and CDR2 YSYEKL. The CDR3 consists of 15 residues. DNA for the CDR3: TGCGCCAGCAGCCAAGAGCGCACAGGGGGCTCGCCCCAGCATTTT. Residues: CASSQERTGGSPQHF.

The chain employs TRBV11-2 and TRBJ2-1; TRBD2 matches 13 bases. This CDR3 region has 18 residues. V dropped 6 bases and J dropped 4; count of bases not matched to a gene: 12. CDR1 is SGHAT and CDR2 is FQNNGV in the germline V gene. CDR3 DNA sequence: TGTGCCAGCAGTACGACTAGCGGGGGGCCGATTGTTTACAATGAGCAGTTCTTC. Translating gives CASSTTSGGPIVYNEQFF.

The V call is TRBV6-5, the J call TRBJ1-5; 8 bases agree with TRBD1. CDR1 MNHEY and CDR2 SVGAGI come from the germline V gene. The CDR3 extends over 15 amino acids. V was pared by 6 bases and J by 4 bases, with 8 bases of the junction left unmatched. The CDR3 sequence is CASSLSGGGNQPQHF. DNA for the CDR3: TGTGCCAGCAGCCTTTCAGGGGGCGGGAATCAGCCCCAGCATTTT.

This rearrangement joins TRBV6-2 or TRBV6-3 to TRBJ1-1; 8 nucleotides agree with TRBD1. The CDR3 sequence is 14 residues long. From germline, CDR1 is MNHEY and CDR2 SVGEGT. The J segment lost 8 bases and the V segment lost 5 bases, leaving 10 bases of the junction unmatched. CDR3 loop: CASSKPPDRVEAFF. The CDR3 DNA follows: TGTGCCAGCAGTAAACCCCCGGACAGGGTCGAAGCTTTCTTT.

V gene TRBV10-2 combines with J gene TRBJ2-2; 7 bases agree with TRBD2. Germline-derived CDR1 and CDR2 are WSHSY and SAAADI. The CDR3 spans 17 residues. V gave up 0 bases and J gave up 3 bases; unmatched junction bases: 7. The CDR3 DNA sequence: TGCGCCAGCAGTGAGTCGAGGACTAGATTATACACCGGGGAGCTGTTTTTT. Translating gives CASSESRTRLYTGELFF.

The rearrangement links TRBV2 to TRBJ1-1, with no clear D. The CDR3 consists of 17 residues. The V gene lost 2 bases and the J gene lost 0 bases, with 16 bases spanning the gap. CDR1 SNHLY and CDR2 FYNNEI come from the germline V gene. The chain's CDR3 is CASSEWGVRRMNTEAFF. The DNA of the CDR3 is TGTGCCAGCAGTGAATGGGGAGTCAGACGAATGAACACTGAAGCTTTCTTT.

This clone occurred once. This chain uses TRBV2 with TRBJ2-1; D gene ambiguous. Germline V CDR1 and CDR2: SNHLY, FYNNEI. The CDR3 loop spans 13 amino acids. Trimming took off 4 bases at V and 7 bases at J, with 11 bases between the two ends. The CDR3 sequence is CASSVAEINEQFF. The CDR3 nucleotides are TGTGCCAGCAGTGTGGCAGAAATTAATGAGCAGTTCTTC.

This chain joins TRBV5-1 and TRBJ1-3; tentative D call: TRBD1 (6 bases). The germline CDR1 and CDR2 sequences are SGHRS and YFSETQ. The CDR3 sequence is 18 residues long. V was trimmed by 3 bases and J by 0 bases, leaving 19 bases between them. The CDR3 DNA follows: TGCGCCAGCAGCTATAACCCGGACAGCACCCACTCTGGAAACACCATATATTTT. Translating gives CASSYNPDSTHSGNTIYF.

This clone was picked up a small number of times. CDR3 in DNA: TGTGCCAGCAGTGAATCCTCGGACAGGGTGGGATCACCCCTCCACTTT. It encodes CASSESSDRVGSPLHF. The chain links TRBV25-1 to TRBJ1-6; 8 bases match TRBD1. CDR1 and CDR2 (germline): MGHDK, SYGVNS. The junction had 9 bases not matched to a gene; V was cut back by 1 base and J by 10 bases. CDR3 length equals 16 residues.

CDR3 coding DNA: TGTGCCAGCAGCTCGTATGACAAGAACACTGAAGCTTTCTTT. This sequence encodes CASSSYDKNTEAFF. V gene TRBV5-4 combines with J gene TRBJ1-1; D gene uncertain. V was clipped by 3 bases and J by 1 base, with 10 bases between them. This CDR3 has 14 residues. Germline lookup yields CDR1 SGHNT and CDR2 YYREEE (reference sequence).

The chain carries TRBV7-2 and TRBJ2-5, with D perhaps matching TRBD1 (6 bases). There are 16 residues in the CDR3. V dropped 0 bases and J dropped 6 bases, with 17 bases sitting between them. In germline, CDR1 is SGHTA, CDR2 FQGNSA. CDR3 sequence: CASSLALIGQLKTQYF. The CDR3, as DNA: TGTGCCAGCAGCTTAGCGTTAATAGGACAGTTAAAGACCCAGTACTTC. The variable domain in full, completed from reference TRBV7-2 and TRBJ2-5, reads GAGVSQSPSNKVTEKGKDVELRCDPISGHTALYWYRQSLGQGLEFLIYFQGNSAPDKSGLPSDRFSAERTGGSVSTLTIQRTQQEDSAVYLCASSLALIGQLKTQYFGPGTRLLVL.